A selection of T cell receptor beta chains follows, all from one sample in a study of shared clonotypes between healthy human individuals. Libraries were prepared by immunoSEQ multiplex PCR; TCRdb keeps only in-frame clonotypes and omits some of them. The table lists about 1.1 million clones, 60% to 85% of them singletons, with over 0.8% in the top ten. Sequenced: memory CD4+ T cells from PBMCs. These TCRs come from a man younger than 30 in good health. Some clones in this sample may be carry-over from other donors' samples. Each CDR3 is given with its conserved first and last residue. A D gene is named only where the DNA matches it firmly. A clone size is listed for some rows: how often the clone was seen (once, few, many), or a class if it is expanded.

V: TRBV7-2
J: TRBJ2-1
D: TRBD2
size: -
DNA: TGTGCCAGCAGCTTAGTGGGTCTAGCGGGAGGGGCTGAGCAGTTCTTC
CDR3: CASSLVGLAGGAEQFF

V: TRBV4-1
J: TRBJ2-2
D: -
size: few
DNA: TGCGCCAGCAGCCAAGGGAGGCAGGGACCAAACACCGGGGAGCTGTTTTTT
CDR3: CASSQGRQGPNTGELFF

V: TRBV15
J: TRBJ1-1
D: -
size: -
DNA: TGTGCCACCAGCAGAGATCAAACGGCGGCTGAAGCTTTCTTT
CDR3: CATSRDQTAAEAFF

V: TRBV14
J: TRBJ1-4
D: -
size: -
DNA: TGTGCCAGCAGCCAAGATGGGAACCTCGGTGAAAAACTGTTTTTT
CDR3: CASSQDGNLGEKLFF

V: TRBV11-3
J: TRBJ2-1
D: -
size: -
DNA: TGTGCCAGCAGCTTAGGTTTTAGCTACAATGAGCAGTTCTTC
CDR3: CASSLGFSYNEQFF

V: TRBV2
J: TRBJ1-2
D: -
size: -
DNA: TGTGCCAGCAATGGTATGAACTATGGCTACACCTTC
CDR3: CASNGMNYGYTF

V: TRBV5-1
J: TRBJ2-7
D: -
size: -
DNA: TGCGCCAGCAGTCGGCCCCAAGAGTCCTACGAGCAGTACTTC
CDR3: CASSRPQESYEQYF

V: TRBV6-6
J: TRBJ1-5
D: TRBD1
size: -
DNA: TGTGCCACCCAAAACCAGGACAGGGCTTATCAGCCCCAGCATTTT
CDR3: CATQNQDRAYQPQHF

V: TRBV28
J: TRBJ1-5
D: -
size: -
DNA: TGTGCCAGCAGCCGTAGTGGTCAGCCCCAGCATTTT
CDR3: CASSRSGQPQHF

V: TRBV19
J: TRBJ2-5
D: TRBD2
size: -
DNA: TGTGCCAGTACGGGACTAGCGGAAGAGACCCAGTACTTC
CDR3: CASTGLAEETQYF

V: TRBV5-6
J: TRBJ1-1
D: -
size: -
DNA: TGTACCAGCAGCCCCCACCGGCCGGGGGACACTGAAGCTTTCTTT
CDR3: CTSSPHRPGDTEAFF

V: TRBV5-1
J: TRBJ1-2
D: -
size: -
DNA: TGCGCCAGCAGCTCCGTCCCGGGGGAAAGGGATGGCTACACCTTC
CDR3: CASSSVPGERDGYTF

V: TRBV7-2
J: TRBJ2-7
D: -
size: -
DNA: TGTGCCAGCAGCTTAGGGGGTTTGTGGACCTACGAGCAGTACTTC
CDR3: CASSLGGLWTYEQYF

V: TRBV6-5
J: TRBJ2-1
D: TRBD2
size: -
DNA: TGTGCCAGCAGTTACTCCCCGGCGGGAGGGGTTAATGAGCAGTTCTTC
CDR3: CASSYSPAGGVNEQFF